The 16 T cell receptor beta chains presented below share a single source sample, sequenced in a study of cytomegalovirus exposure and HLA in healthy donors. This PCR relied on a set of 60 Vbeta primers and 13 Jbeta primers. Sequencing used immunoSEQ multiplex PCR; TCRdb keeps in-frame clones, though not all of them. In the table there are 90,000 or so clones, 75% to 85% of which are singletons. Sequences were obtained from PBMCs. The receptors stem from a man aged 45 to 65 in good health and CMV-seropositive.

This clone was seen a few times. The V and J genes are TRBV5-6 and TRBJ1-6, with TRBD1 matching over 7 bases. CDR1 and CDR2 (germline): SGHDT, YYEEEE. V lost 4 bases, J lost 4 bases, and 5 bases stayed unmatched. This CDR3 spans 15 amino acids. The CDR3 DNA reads TGTGCCAGCAGCGTGGGACAGTCTTATAATTCACCCCTCCACTTT. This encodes CASSVGQSYNSPLHF.

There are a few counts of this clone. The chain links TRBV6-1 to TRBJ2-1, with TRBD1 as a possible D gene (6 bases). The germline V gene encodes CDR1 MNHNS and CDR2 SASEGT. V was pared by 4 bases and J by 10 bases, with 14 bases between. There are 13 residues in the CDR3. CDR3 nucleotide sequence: TGTGCCAGCAGTGGTCGACAGGTGGGAGAGCAGTTCTTC. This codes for CASSGRQVGEQFF.

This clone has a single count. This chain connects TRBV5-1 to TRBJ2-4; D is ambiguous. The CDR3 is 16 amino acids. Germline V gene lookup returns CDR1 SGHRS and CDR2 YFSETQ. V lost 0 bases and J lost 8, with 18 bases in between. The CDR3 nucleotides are TGCGCCAGCAGCTTGGGGGCAAGTAAGGATAGTGACATTCAGTACTTC. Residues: CASSLGASKDSDIQYF.

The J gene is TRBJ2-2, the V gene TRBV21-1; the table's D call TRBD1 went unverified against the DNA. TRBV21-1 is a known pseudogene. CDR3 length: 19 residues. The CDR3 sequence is CASSKGRNPWGLNTGELFF. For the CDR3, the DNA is TGTGCCAGCAGCAAAGGTAGGAACCCCTGGGGCCTGAACACCGGGGAGCTGTTTTTT.

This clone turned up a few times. The CDR3 coding sequence is TGTGCCAGCAGCTCCTCGACTAGCGGGAGCACAGATACGCAGTATTTT. Amino acids: CASSSSTSGSTDTQYF. The chain is built from TRBV5-4 and TRBJ2-3; 10 positions agree with TRBD2. J gave up 0 bases and V 3 bases, and 4 bases lay outside the gene matches. This CDR3 comprises 16 residues. The germline V gene encodes CDR1 SGHNT and CDR2 YYREEE (reference sequence).

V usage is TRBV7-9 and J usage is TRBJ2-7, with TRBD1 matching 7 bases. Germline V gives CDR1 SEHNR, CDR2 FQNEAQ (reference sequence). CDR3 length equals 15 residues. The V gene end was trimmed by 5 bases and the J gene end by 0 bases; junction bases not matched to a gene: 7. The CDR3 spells CASSPNSGGSYEQYF. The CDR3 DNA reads TGTGCCAGCAGCCCCAATTCAGGGGGCTCCTACGAGCAGTACTTC. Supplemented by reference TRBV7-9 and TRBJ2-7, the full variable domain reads DTGVSQNPRHKITKRGQNVTFRCDPISEHNRLYWYRQTLGQGPEFLTYFQNEAQLEKSRLLSDRFSAERPKGSFSTLEIQRTEQGDSAMYLCASSPNSGGSYEQYFGPGTRLTVT.

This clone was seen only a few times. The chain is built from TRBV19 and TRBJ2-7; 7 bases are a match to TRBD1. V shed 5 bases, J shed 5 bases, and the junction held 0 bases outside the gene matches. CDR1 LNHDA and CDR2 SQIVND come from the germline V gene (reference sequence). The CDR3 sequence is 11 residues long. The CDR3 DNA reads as TGTGCCAGTAGTGACAGGGACGAGCAGTACTTC. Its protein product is CASSDRDEQYF.

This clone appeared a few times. The CDR3 region has the DNA TGCGCCAGCAGCTTGAGGGAGGTCACCGGGGAGCTGTTTTTT. This sequence encodes CASSLREVTGELFF. V and J are TRBV5-1 and TRBJ2-2, with D perhaps matching TRBD2 (6 bases). V was trimmed by 1 base and J by 4 bases, leaving 8 bases between them. The CDR3 is made up of 14 amino acids. CDR1 is SGHRS and CDR2 is YFSETQ in the germline V gene.

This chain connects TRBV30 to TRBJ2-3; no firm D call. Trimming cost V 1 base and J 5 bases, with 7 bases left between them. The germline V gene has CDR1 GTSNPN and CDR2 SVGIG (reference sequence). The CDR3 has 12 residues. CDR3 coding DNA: TGTGCCTGGAGTGCAGGCCGAGATACGCAGTATTTT. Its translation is CAWSAGRDTQYF.

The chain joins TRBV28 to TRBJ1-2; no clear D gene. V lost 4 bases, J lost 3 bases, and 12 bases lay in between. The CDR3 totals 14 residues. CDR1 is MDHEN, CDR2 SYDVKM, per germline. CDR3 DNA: TGTGCCAGCAGTTCTAAGCTTTTCCACTATGGCTACACCTTC. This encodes CASSSKLFHYGYTF.

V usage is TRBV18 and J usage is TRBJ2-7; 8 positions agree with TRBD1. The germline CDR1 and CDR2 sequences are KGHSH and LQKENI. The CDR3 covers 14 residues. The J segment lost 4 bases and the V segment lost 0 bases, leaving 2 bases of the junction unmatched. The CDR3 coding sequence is TGTGCCAGCTCACCACCCCAGGGGGCGTACGAGCAGTACTTC. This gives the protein CASSPPQGAYEQYF. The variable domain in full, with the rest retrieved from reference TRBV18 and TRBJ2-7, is NAGVMQNPRHLVRRRGQEARLRCSPMKGHSHVYWYRQLPEEGLKFMVYLQKENIIDESGMPKERFSAEFPKEGPSILRIQQVVRGDSAAYFCASSPPQGAYEQYFGPGTRLTVT.

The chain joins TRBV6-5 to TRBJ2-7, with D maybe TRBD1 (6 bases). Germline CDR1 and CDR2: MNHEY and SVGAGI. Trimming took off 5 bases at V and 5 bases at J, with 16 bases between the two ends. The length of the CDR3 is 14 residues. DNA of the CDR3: TGTGCCAGCAGTCTCCTCAGGGGTCCGGACGAGCAGTACTTC. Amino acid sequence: CASSLLRGPDEQYF.

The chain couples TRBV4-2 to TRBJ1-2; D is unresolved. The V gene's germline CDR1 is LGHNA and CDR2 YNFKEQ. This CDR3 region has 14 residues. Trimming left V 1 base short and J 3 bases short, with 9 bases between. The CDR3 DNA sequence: TGTGCCAGCAGCCAAGTTGGGCCGGACTATGGCTACACCTTC. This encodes CASSQVGPDYGYTF.

The CDR3 spells CASSLPRDTSYEQYF. For the CDR3, the DNA is TGTGCCAGCAGTTTACCTCGGGACACGTCCTACGAGCAGTACTTC. The chain couples TRBV28 to TRBJ2-7; the D gene is possibly TRBD1 (6 bases). V shed 2 bases and J shed 1 base, with 12 bases lying between them. This CDR3 region has 15 residues. Germline CDR1 MDHEN, CDR2 SYDVKM.

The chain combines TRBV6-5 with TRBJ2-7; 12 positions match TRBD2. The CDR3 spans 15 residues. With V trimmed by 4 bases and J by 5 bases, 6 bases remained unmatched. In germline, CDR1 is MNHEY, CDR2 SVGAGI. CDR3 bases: TGTGCCAGCAGTTCGCTAGCGGGAGGGTTCCACGAGCAGTACTTC. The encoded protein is CASSSLAGGFHEQYF.

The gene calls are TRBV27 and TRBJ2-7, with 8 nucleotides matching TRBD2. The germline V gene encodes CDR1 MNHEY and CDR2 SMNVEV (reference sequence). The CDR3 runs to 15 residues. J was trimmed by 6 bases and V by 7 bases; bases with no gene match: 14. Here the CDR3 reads CASTIAGTSGGEQYF. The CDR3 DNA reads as TGTGCCAGCACTATAGCCGGGACTAGTGGAGGCGAGCAGTACTTC.